Listed below are T cell receptor beta chains from one sample, sequenced in a study of cytomegalovirus exposure and HLA in healthy donors. Libraries were prepared by immunoSEQ multiplex PCR; TCRdb keeps only in-frame clonotypes and omits some of them. The sample records 60,000 to 75,000 clones, under 85% being singletons. Source material: PBMCs. Source of these receptors: a woman aged 60-75 years in good health and CMV-seropositive. Each CDR3 is given with its conserved first and last residue. D genes are given only for firm matches. Clone size, where shown, is once, few, many, or a class for clones that have expanded.

size	J	D	V	DNA	CDR3
few	TRBJ2-3	-	TRBV5-4	TGTGCCAGCAGCCCCTTTGGGGAGTCGGGAGATACGCAGTATTTT	CASSPFGESGDTQYF
-	TRBJ2-3	-	TRBV18	TGTGCCAGCTCACCTCGAAGTAGCGGCACTAGCACAGATACGCAGTATTTT	CASSPRSSGTSTDTQYF
once	TRBJ1-4	-	TRBV27	TGTGCCAGCAGTCCCGGGATTGGGTCGGGGGAAAAACTGTTTTTT	CASSPGIGSGEKLFF
few	TRBJ1-1	TRBD1	TRBV4-1	TGCGCCAGCAGCCGAGGGACAGGACAAACTCTGAACACTGAAGCTTTCTTT	CASSRGTGQTLNTEAFF
-	TRBJ1-4	TRBD1	TRBV11-2	TGTGCCAGCAGCTTAGGGATGGGGACAGTTGCAACTAATGAAAAACTGTTTTTT	CASSLGMGTVATNEKLFF
-	TRBJ2-1	TRBD2	TRBV4-2	TGTGCCAGCAGCCAAGATCGTCTAGCGGGAGATAAGCAGTTCTTC	CASSQDRLAGDKQFF
-	TRBJ1-1	-	TRBV9	TGTGCCAGCAGCGTAGTAACGGGATCGAACACTGAAGCTTTCTTT	CASSVVTGSNTEAFF
-	TRBJ1-1	-	TRBV5-1	TGCGCCAGCAGCTCAGCCCTGGACAGACTCACTGAAGCTTTCTTT	CASSSALDRLTEAFF
few	TRBJ2-7	-	TRBV30	TGTGCCTGGAGTCCTTGGGACTTCTCCTACGAGCAGTACTTC	CAWSPWDFSYEQYF
-	TRBJ2-4	-	TRBV5-1	TGCGCCAGCAGCTTGGAGACAGTAGCCAAAAACATTCAGTACTTC	CASSLETVAKNIQYF
-	TRBJ1-4	-	TRBV28	TGTGCCAGCAGTTTACTTATTAATAGTGAAAAACTGTTTTTT	CASSLLINSEKLFF
-	TRBJ1-1	-	TRBV5-1	TGCGCCAGCAGCCCAGGAACAGGCGGGATGAACACTGAAGCTTTCTTT	CASSPGTGGMNTEAFF
-	TRBJ1-2	TRBD1	TRBV30	TGTGCCTGGAGTGTAAGGCTTTCAGGGGGACCTAGCTATGGCTACACCTTC	CAWSVRLSGGPSYGYTF